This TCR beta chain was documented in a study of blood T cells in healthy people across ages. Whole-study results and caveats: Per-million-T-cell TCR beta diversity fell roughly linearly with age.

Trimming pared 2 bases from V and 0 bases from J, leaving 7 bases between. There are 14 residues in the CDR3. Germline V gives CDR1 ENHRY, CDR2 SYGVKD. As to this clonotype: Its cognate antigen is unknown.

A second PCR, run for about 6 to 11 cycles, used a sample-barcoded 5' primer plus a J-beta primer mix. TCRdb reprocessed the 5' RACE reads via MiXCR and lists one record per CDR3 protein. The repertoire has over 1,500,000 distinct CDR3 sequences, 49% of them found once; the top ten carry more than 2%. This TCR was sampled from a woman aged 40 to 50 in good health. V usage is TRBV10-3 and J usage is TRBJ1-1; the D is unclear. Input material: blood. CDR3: CAISERQMNTEAFF. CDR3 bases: TGTGCCATCAGTGAGAGGCAGATGAACACTGAAGCTTTCTTT.